This TCR beta chain stems from a study of blood T cell repertoires in COVID-19. Across the whole study: T cells, B-cell-depleted T cells, or PBMCs supplied cDNA or gDNA.

V lost 6 bases and J 3 bases, leaving 11 bases between the germline ends. The CDR3 spans 14 residues. Germline CDR1 reads LNHDA; CDR2 reads SQIVND (reference sequence). In the original processing: By means of reference gene primer amplification, nucleated cell counts were estimated. Repertoires were generated with immunoSEQ multiplex PCR, while TCRdb's copy carries only in-frame clones and drops some. The DNA gave D and trimming, while V, J and clone size come from that table. Among around 200,000 clones listed, less than 90% were seen once. The TCR sequence derives from a man aged 35-49 years with acute or convalescent COVID-19. Sequenced sample: peripheral blood. The chain recombines TRBV19 with TRBJ1-4, with a tentative D call TRBD1 (5 bases). Here the CDR3 DNA reads TGTGCCAGTAGCGACAGCTCGGCTAATGAAAAACTGTTTTTT. It codes for CASSDSSANEKLFF.